This T cell receptor (beta chain) derives from a study of shared clonotypes between healthy human individuals. CDR1 is SQVTM, CDR2 ANQGSEA, per germline. The V end was cut by 6 bases, the J end by 7 bases, with 15 bases between. CDR3 length: 13 amino acids. TCRdb's copy holds only in-frame clones and misses some; the assay was immunoSEQ multiplex PCR. Counted here are more than 2 million clones, around 95% occurring once; the ten biggest clones make up approximately 0.13%. Sequencing input: naive CD4+ T cells sorted from blood. As for subset: CD45RA+ positively selected. This receptor was obtained from a man between 18 and 29 years old in good health. The chain couples TRBV29-1 to TRBJ1-4; D is unresolved. CDR3 coding DNA: TGCAGCGTGCTCCCAGGTGGAAGTGAAAAACTGTTTTTT. Amino acids: CSVLPGGSEKLFF.